Listed here are 27 T cell receptor beta chains from one sample, sequenced in a study of early T cells in non-severe SARS-CoV-2 infection. Each CDR3 protein is one row after TCRdb ran MiXCR on the 5' RACE reads. Of some 24,000 distinct CDR3 sequences listed, 3.5% to 5% are singletons. Specimen: whole blood. All receptors derive from an adult who was a healthcare worker with PCR-confirmed SARS-CoV-2 infection or an uninfected control (not recorded which).

This clonotype was counted many times. J is TRBJ2-2 and V is TRBV7-2; D call uncertain. The V gene lost 5 bases and the J gene lost 5 bases, with 9 bases spanning the gap. The CDR3 is 13 amino acids. The germline V gene encodes CDR1 SGHTA and CDR2 FQGNSA. This chain's CDR3 is CASSPKLTGELFF. The CDR3 region has the DNA TGTGCCAGCAGCCCCAAACTGACCGGGGAGCTGTTTTTT. The full variable domain, completed using reference TRBV7-2 and TRBJ2-2, is GAGVSQSPSNKVTEKGKDVELRCDPISGHTALYWYRQSLGQGLEFLIYFQGNSAPDKSGLPSDRFSAERTGGSVSTLTIQRTQQEDSAVYLCASSPKLTGELFFGEGSRLTVL.

This clonotype was observed many times. The chain employs TRBV29-1 and TRBJ1-1, with unresolved D. The CDR3 consists of 9 residues. V lost 7 bases, J lost 11 bases, and 11 bases lay in between. CDR1 SQVTM and CDR2 ANQGSEA come from the germline V gene. The CDR3 DNA follows: TGCAGCGCGGAGGACGGGGCTTTCTTT. Its translation: CSAEDGAFF.

This clonotype was seen ten or more times. The J gene is TRBJ2-5, the V gene TRBV6-5, with D unclear. CDR3 length: 13 amino acids. V was clipped by 0 bases and J by 4 bases, with 6 bases between them. The germline gives CDR1 MNHEY, CDR2 SVGAGI. CDR3 residues: CASSYSMLETQYF. Written as DNA, the CDR3 is TGTGCCAGCAGTTACTCGATGCTAGAGACCCAGTACTTC.

In this sample, this clonotype turned up a few times. The chain couples TRBV4-3 to TRBJ2-3; D gene ambiguous. CDR1 and CDR2 (germline): LGHNA, YSLEER. The CDR3 contains 14 residues. The ends were cut back, 0 bases at V and 4 bases at J, with 8 bases in the middle. CDR3 residues: CASSQDGSSDTQYF. The CDR3 DNA reads as TGCGCCAGCAGCCAAGATGGCTCCTCAGATACGCAGTATTTT.

This rearrangement joins TRBV21-1 to TRBJ2-7; no DNA check was done on the table's D call, TRBD1. TRBV21-1 constitutes a pseudogene. The CDR3 extends over 15 amino acids. CDR3 in amino acids: CASYGGNEVSYEQYF. In nucleotides, the CDR3 is TGTGCCAGCTACGGGGGTAATGAGGTGTCCTACGAGCAGTACTTC.

J is TRBJ1-2 and V is TRBV6-2 or TRBV6-3; D is perhaps TRBD1 (5 bases). Germline CDR1 MNHEY, CDR2 SVGEGT. The CDR3 sequence is 13 residues long. V lost 2 bases, J lost 3 bases, and 7 bases lay in between. Here the CDR3 reads CASSYRDDYGYTF. The CDR3 DNA follows: TGTGCCAGCAGTTACCGGGACGACTATGGCTACACCTTC.

This clonotype occurred many times. This chain links TRBV7-2 with TRBJ1-1; unclear D gene. The germline CDR1 and CDR2 sequences are SGHTA and FQGNSA. The CDR3 is 15 residues long. Trimming took 1 base from V and 0 from J, leaving 9 bases between them. Written as DNA, the CDR3 is TGTGCCAGCAGCTTAGGGGCAGGAATGAACACTGAAGCTTTCTTT. As protein: CASSLGAGMNTEAFF.

This clonotype occurred many times. The CDR3 DNA follows: TGTGCCAGCAGCTTGGATCTGGCGACCCCGGACACCGGGGAGCTGTTTTTT. Translation: CASSLDLATPDTGELFF. This chain uses TRBV5-4 with TRBJ2-2; no clear D gene. Germline values: CDR1 SGHNT, CDR2 YYREEE (reference sequence). There are 17 residues in the CDR3. Trimming removed 0 bases at V and 3 bases at J, with 15 bases between.

This rearrangement joins TRBV3-1 to TRBJ2-1; a weak D match, TRBD2 (6 bases). CDR1 LGHDT and CDR2 YNNKEL come from the germline V gene (reference sequence). The CDR3 runs 16 residues. V was cut by 3 bases and J by 0 bases, with 12 bases left in between. The CDR3: CASSHPSASSYNEQFF. CDR3 DNA sequence: TGTGCCAGCAGCCACCCTAGCGCAAGCTCCTACAATGAGCAGTTCTTC.

This clonotype was observed many times. V and J are TRBV12-3 or TRBV12-4 and TRBJ2-7; TRBD1 matches at 9 bases. Trimming cost V 3 bases and J 3 bases; bases outside gene matches: 3. The CDR3 length is 14 residues. The CDR3, as DNA: TGTGCCAGCAGTTTTGGGACAGGGTTCTACGAGCAGTACTTC. It codes for CASSFGTGFYEQYF.

The rearrangement links TRBV20-1 to TRBJ2-3; possible D gene TRBD2, 6 bases. Germline V gene data show CDR1 as DFQATT and CDR2 as SNEGSKA (reference sequence). The CDR3 length is 14 residues. V was shortened by 6 bases and J by 0 bases, with 13 bases between the two germline ends. The DNA of the CDR3 is TGCAGTGCCCTGGACTACGACAGCACAGATACGCAGTATTTT. Translation gives CSALDYDSTDTQYF.

Worth noting for this clonotype: A much larger clone differs by one base, so this may be a read error. The rearrangement links TRBV2 to TRBJ1-6, with D tentatively TRBD1 (5 bases). This CDR3 region has 13 residues. Per germline, CDR1 SNHLY and CDR2 FYNNEI. The CDR3 coding sequence is TGTGTCAGCAGTCGGCAGGGTAATTCACCCCTCCACTTT. This translates into CVSSRQGNSPLHF.

This clonotype was detected ten times or more. The rearrangement joins TRBV2 to TRBJ2-7; D may be TRBD2 (6 bases). Germline loops: CDR1 SNHLY, CDR2 FYNNEI. The V end was cut by 4 bases, the J end by 6 bases, with 10 bases between. The CDR3 is made up of 12 amino acids. In nucleotides, the CDR3 is TGTGCCAGCAGTGGGTACGGGGGCGAGCAGTACTTC. Translating it yields CASSGYGGEQYF.

This chain connects TRBV18 to TRBJ1-2, with D maybe TRBD1 (6 bases). The CDR3 is made up of 14 amino acids. V lost 5 bases, J lost 4 bases, and 14 bases lay in between. Germline CDR1 and CDR2: KGHSH and LQKENI. CDR3 sequence (DNA): TGTGCCAGCTCAGGACAGCCCAGCAGCTATGGCTACACCTTC. Its protein is CASSGQPSSYGYTF.

This clonotype has a handful of counts. An end of the junction does not agree with germline; a read error may underlie this. The chain has TRBV7-7 and TRBJ2-3, with 10 positions matching TRBD2. Germline values: CDR1 SSHAT, CDR2 FNYEAQ (reference sequence). The CDR3 length is 15 residues. For the CDR3, the DNA is TGTGCTAGCAGCCCAACTAGCGGGGTAACAGATACGCAGTATTTT. Encoded protein: CASSPTSGVTDTQYF.

This clonotype was seen ten or more times. CDR3 sequence reads: CASSLRDLNTGELFF. In nucleotides, the CDR3 is TGTGCCAGCAGCCTGAGAGACTTAAACACCGGGGAGCTGTTTTTT. V usage is TRBV5-4 and J usage is TRBJ2-2; D is uncertain. The CDR3 consists of 15 residues. Germline V gene data show CDR1 as SGHNT and CDR2 as YYREEE (reference sequence). Trimming stripped 4 bases from V and 2 bases from J, with 12 bases between.

The sample holds many counts of this clonotype. The chain links TRBV5-1 to TRBJ2-7; D is perhaps TRBD2 (6 bases). This CDR3 spans 15 amino acids. Germline-derived CDR1 and CDR2 are SGHRS and YFSETQ. V was clipped by 4 bases and J by 2 bases, with 16 bases between them. The CDR3 DNA sequence: TGCGCCAGCAGCCCAACTAGCCTTGGGGCCTACGAGCAGTACTTC. Translation gives CASSPTSLGAYEQYF.

This clonotype was seen repeatedly, ten times or more. The chain has TRBV7-9 and TRBJ2-7; D not resolved. V was shortened by 1 base and J by 3 bases, with 4 bases between the two germline ends. The CDR3 consists of 12 residues. The germline CDR1 and CDR2 sequences are SEHNR and FQNEAQ (reference sequence). In nucleotides, the CDR3 is TGTGCCAGCAGCTTAGACCACTACGAGCAGTACTTC. Its protein product is CASSLDHYEQYF.

This clonotype was observed many times. The chain combines TRBV11-2 with TRBJ1-3; the match to TRBD1 covers 8 bases. This CDR3 region has 15 residues. Trimming at V came to 4 bases and at J to 6 bases, leaving 8 bases not matched to a gene. Germline V lookup: CDR1 SGHAT, CDR2 FQNNGV. The CDR3 DNA sequence: TGTGCCAGCAGCTCGCTGACAGGGGCTGAAAACACCATATATTTT. It encodes CASSSLTGAENTIYF.

The rearrangement links TRBV9 to TRBJ2-3, with 8 bases identical to TRBD2. CDR1 is SGDLS and CDR2 is YYNGEE in the germline V gene. The V gene end was trimmed by 6 bases and the J gene end by 6 bases; junction bases not matched to a gene: 9. This CDR3 is 14 amino acids long. The CDR3 nucleotides are TGTGCCAGCACCGCACTAGCGGCCGAGGATACGCAGTATTTT. Amino acids: CASTALAAEDTQYF.

This clonotype has a count of ten or more. At one end the junction does not follow the germline gene, possibly because of a read error. The chain couples TRBV7-6 to TRBJ1-2; D unresolved. Germline values: CDR1 SGHVS, CDR2 FNYEAQ. The CDR3 consists of 17 residues. Here the CDR3 reads CASSFEGRQITPARMYF. The CDR3 region has the DNA TGTGCCAGCAGCTTCGAAGGAAGGCAGATCACTCCCGCAAGGATGTACTTC.

This clonotype has a count of ten or more. The chain couples TRBV20-1 to TRBJ2-3, with D possibly TRBD1 on 5 matching bases. Trimming removed 0 bases at V and 3 bases at J, with 10 bases between. CDR1 and CDR2 from the germline V gene are DFQATT and SNEGSKA (reference sequence). This CDR3 has 14 residues. This CDR3 is CSARDWQGTDTQYF. CDR3 DNA: TGCAGTGCTAGAGATTGGCAGGGAACAGATACGCAGTATTTT.

This clonotype was seen many times. V gene TRBV7-2 combines with J gene TRBJ2-3, with a tentative D call TRBD1 (6 bases). Trimming removed 2 bases at V and 4 bases at J, with 7 bases between. Germline V gene data show CDR1 as SGHTA and CDR2 as FQGNSA. This CDR3 has 13 amino acids. CDR3 region: CASSLTGPDTQYF. CDR3 coding DNA: TGTGCCAGCAGCTTAACAGGGCCAGATACGCAGTATTTT. Supplemented by reference TRBV7-2 and TRBJ2-3, the full variable domain reads GAGVSQSPSNKVTEKGKDVELRCDPISGHTALYWYRQSLGQGLEFLIYFQGNSAPDKSGLPSDRFSAERTGGSVSTLTIQRTQQEDSAVYLCASSLTGPDTQYFGPGTRLTVL.

The sample holds a few counts of this clonotype. V gene TRBV18 combines with J gene TRBJ1-1; 12 bases line up with TRBD1. CDR1 KGHSH and CDR2 LQKENI come from the germline V gene. Germline trimming cut 6 bases from V and 5 bases from J; bases unmatched to any gene: 10. The CDR3 totals 16 residues. The CDR3 loop is CASSRAGDRGLTEAFF. The CDR3 DNA is TGTGCCAGCTCGCGTGCCGGGGACAGGGGGCTTACTGAAGCTTTCTTT.

This clonotype was counted a few times. V and J are TRBV29-1 and TRBJ2-1; 10 positions match TRBD1. The CDR3 spans 14 residues. V gave up 4 bases and J gave up 5 bases; unmatched junction bases: 5. CDR1 and CDR2 from the germline V gene are SQVTM and ANQGSEA. This chain's CDR3 is CSVVGTGDNNEQFF. Written as DNA, the CDR3 is TGCAGCGTTGTTGGGACAGGGGATAACAATGAGCAGTTCTTC.

This rearrangement joins TRBV29-1 to TRBJ2-1; 8 bases match TRBD2. Germline CDR1 and CDR2: SQVTM and ANQGSEA. The trim removed 6 bases at V and 5 bases at J, leaving 9 bases unmatched. The CDR3 runs 14 residues. CDR3 sequence (DNA): TGCAGCGTCAGGAGCGGGAGCAGCGACAATGAGCAGTTCTTC. Amino acid sequence: CSVRSGSSDNEQFF.

This clonotype was counted ten times or more. The chain couples TRBV19 to TRBJ2-4; D possibly uses TRBD1 or TRBD2 (5 bases each). The CDR3 has 13 residues. V was shortened by 3 bases and J by 13 bases, with 16 bases between the two germline ends. CDR1 is LNHDA and CDR2 is SQIVND in the germline V gene (reference sequence). This CDR3 is CASSILEGSLQYF. The CDR3 coding sequence is TGTGCCAGTAGTATTCTTGAGGGGTCACTCCAGTACTTC.